This T cell receptor beta chain came from a study of blood T cell repertoires in COVID-19. Across the whole study: COVID-19 samples collected from the United States, Italy and Spain covered acute and convalescent phases. PBMCs, B-cell-depleted T cells, or T cells provided the cDNA or gDNA that made up the material.

In the original analysis: Nucleated cell counts were estimated from reference gene primer amplification. The protocol was immunoSEQ multiplex PCR, while the TCRdb copy is restricted to in-frame clones and leaves out a portion. V and J calls plus clone size are reproduced from that table; the DNA served to infer D and trimming. The sample contains roughly 460,000 clones, over 85% of which appear only once. The germline V and J ends were trimmed by 5 bases and 3 bases, with 17 bases remaining between them. This CDR3 comprises 14 residues. Per germline, CDR1 GTSNPN and CDR2 SVGIG (reference sequence). This rearrangement joins TRBV30 to TRBJ2-7; D might be TRBD1 (6 bases). The specimen sequenced was peripheral blood. The sequence derives from a young man with COVID-19, enrolled during active disease. Here the CDR3 DNA reads TGTGCCTGGGGCAAAGACAGGATTCTCTACGAGCAGTACTTC. This translates into CAWGKDRILYEQYF.